The following is a TCR beta chain sequence with its context. The sample originates from a study of blood T cell repertoires in COVID-19. The wider study: Some COVID-19 samples were acute and others convalescent; all came from the United States, Italy and Spain. Sources were T cells, B-cell-depleted T cells, or PBMCs; the material itself was cDNA or gDNA.

Authors' processing steps: Cell counts per sample came from amplifying reference gene primers. Sequenced by immunoSEQ multiplex PCR; TCRdb stores in-frame clones only, minus some. V, J and clone size derive from that table, while D and trimming were established from the DNA sequence. The repertoire holds under 35,000 clones, with around 87% as singletons. The receptor's source is a human donor in a cohort sampled during active COVID-19. Sequenced material: peripheral blood.

The CDR3 coding sequence is TGTGCCAGCAGTACAGGGAGAGGCGGCAATCAGCCCCAGCATTTT. Protein sequence: CASSTGRGGNQPQHF. This chain uses TRBV27 with TRBJ1-5, with D possibly being TRBD1 (6 bases). Germline loops: CDR1 MNHEY, CDR2 SMNVEV (reference sequence). V lost 5 bases and J lost 2, with 13 bases in between. CDR3 length: 15 residues.